The TCR beta chain under discussion was sequenced for a study of identical twins. The authors used template switching to add a universal primer site and gave cDNA unique molecular identifiers. TCRdb re-called the 5' RACE reads through MiXCR, storing one row per CDR3 protein. The sample includes 280,000 or so distinct CDR3 sequences, more than 6.5% of them seen just once. The CDR3 has 16 amino acids. The V end was cut by 5 bases, the J end by 0 bases, with 14 bases between. Germline V gene sequence: CDR1 SGHAT, CDR2 FQNNGV. General observations from the study: Invariant MAIT and iNKT cells could partly confound zero-insertion analyses.

This clonotype was counted many times. Antigen unknown. The same sample was also studied in work on yellow fever vaccine responses in identical twins.

This chain connects TRBV11-2 to TRBJ2-1; D gene ambiguous. The source is a woman aged 18-35 years in good health. Sequenced input: memory (CD45RO+) T cells sorted from blood. CDR3 region: CASSPYPLDSYNEQFF. CDR3 sequence (DNA): TGTGCCAGCAGCCCCTACCCCTTAGACTCCTACAATGAGCAGTTCTTC.